This T cell receptor beta chain was obtained from a study of T cell responses to AZD1222 COVID-19 vaccine. The study's findings and limits: Of spike-specific TCRs, nearly half reportedly target regions left unmutated in variants. There were mostly white British donors and more females than males, and clonal diversity was possibly underestimated. Spike was spanned by vaccine-associated CD4 TCRs, which were dominant at 160-218 and 743-854.

With respect to this clone: Its antigen is currently unknown.

Between the trimmed V and J ends, which lost 8 bases and 9 bases, there was a span of 17 bases. This CDR3 has 13 residues. Germline loops: CDR1 LNHDA, CDR2 SQIVND (reference sequence). Assay used: immunoSEQ multiplex PCR; TCRdb lists only in-frame clones, some missing. Found here are approximately 150,000 clones, around 90% of them singletons; the top ten hold roughly 1.8%. The chain has TRBV19 and TRBJ2-1, with TRBD1 as a possible D gene (5 bases). This TCR was recovered from an adult who received the AZD1222 COVID-19 vaccine. The sample consisted of peripheral blood, taken 28 days after the second AZD1222 dose. The CDR3 nucleotides read TGTGCCAGTCTGAAAAAATTGGGGCCTGAGCAGTTCTTC. It specifies CASLKKLGPEQFF.